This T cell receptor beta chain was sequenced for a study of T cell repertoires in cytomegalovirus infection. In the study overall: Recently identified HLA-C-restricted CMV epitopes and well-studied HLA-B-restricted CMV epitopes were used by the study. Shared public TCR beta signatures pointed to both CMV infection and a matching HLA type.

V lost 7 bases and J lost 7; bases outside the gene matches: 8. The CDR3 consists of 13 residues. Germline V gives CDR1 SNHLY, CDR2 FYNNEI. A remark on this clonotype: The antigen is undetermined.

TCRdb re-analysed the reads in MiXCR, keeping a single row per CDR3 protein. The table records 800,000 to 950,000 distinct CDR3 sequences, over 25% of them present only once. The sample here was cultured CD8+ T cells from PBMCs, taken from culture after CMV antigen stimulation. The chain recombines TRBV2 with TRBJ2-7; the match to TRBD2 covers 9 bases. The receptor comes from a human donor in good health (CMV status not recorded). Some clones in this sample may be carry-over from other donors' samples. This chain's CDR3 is CASMSIAGAEQYF. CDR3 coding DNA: TGTGCCAGCATGAGTATAGCGGGGGCTGAGCAGTACTTC.